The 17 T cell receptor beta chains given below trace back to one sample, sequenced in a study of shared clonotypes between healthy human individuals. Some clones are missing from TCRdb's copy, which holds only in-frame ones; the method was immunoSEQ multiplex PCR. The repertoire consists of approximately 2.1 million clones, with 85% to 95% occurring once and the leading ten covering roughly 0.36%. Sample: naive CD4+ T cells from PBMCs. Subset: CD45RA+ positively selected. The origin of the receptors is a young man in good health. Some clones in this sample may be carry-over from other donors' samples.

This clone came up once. The CDR3 DNA sequence: TGCGCCAGCAGCCCTGGCCGGACAGGGGGCACCGGGGAGCTGTTTTTT. Amino acid sequence: CASSPGRTGGTGELFF. The rearrangement links TRBV5-1 to TRBJ2-2; 10 bases map to TRBD1. V gave up 4 bases and J gave up 4 bases; unmatched junction bases: 7. The V gene's germline CDR1 is SGHRS and CDR2 YFSETQ. This CDR3 region has 16 residues. Full variable domain (missing parts from reference TRBV5-1 and TRBJ2-2): KAGVTQTPRYLIKTRGQQVTLSCSPISGHRSVSWYQQTPGQGLQFLFEYFSETQRNKGNFPGRFSGRQFSNSRSEMNVSTLELGDSALYLCASSPGRTGGTGELFFGEGSRLTVL.

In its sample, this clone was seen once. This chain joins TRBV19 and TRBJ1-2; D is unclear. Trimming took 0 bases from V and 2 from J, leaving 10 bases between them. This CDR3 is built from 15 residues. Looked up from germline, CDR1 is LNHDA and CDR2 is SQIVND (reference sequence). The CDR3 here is CASSIDIGRNYGYTF. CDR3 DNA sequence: TGTGCCAGTAGTATAGATATAGGCAGAAACTATGGCTACACCTTC.

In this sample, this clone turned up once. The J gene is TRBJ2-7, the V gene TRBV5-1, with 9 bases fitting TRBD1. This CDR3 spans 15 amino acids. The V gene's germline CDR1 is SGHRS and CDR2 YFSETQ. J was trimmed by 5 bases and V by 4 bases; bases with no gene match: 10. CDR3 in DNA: TGCGCCAGCAGCCAATCACCCGGGACAGGGAACGAGCAGTACTTC. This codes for CASSQSPGTGNEQYF.

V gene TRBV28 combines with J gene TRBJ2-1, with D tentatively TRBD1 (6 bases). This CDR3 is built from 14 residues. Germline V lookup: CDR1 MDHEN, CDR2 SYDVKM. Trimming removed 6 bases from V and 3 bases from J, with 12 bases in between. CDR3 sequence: CASSNQDSYNEQFF. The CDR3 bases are TGTGCCAGCAGCAACCAGGACAGCTACAATGAGCAGTTCTTC.

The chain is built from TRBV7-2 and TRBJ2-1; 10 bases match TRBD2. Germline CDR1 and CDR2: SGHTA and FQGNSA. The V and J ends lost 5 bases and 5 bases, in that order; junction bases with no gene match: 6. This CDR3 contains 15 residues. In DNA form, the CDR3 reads TGTGCCAGCAGCCCCACTAGCGGGACCAACAATGAGCAGTTCTTC. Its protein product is CASSPTSGTNNEQFF.

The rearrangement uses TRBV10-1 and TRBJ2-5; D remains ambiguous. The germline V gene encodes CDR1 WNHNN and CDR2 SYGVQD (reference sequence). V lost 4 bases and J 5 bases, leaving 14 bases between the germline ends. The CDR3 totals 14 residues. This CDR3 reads CASSGASAGETQYF. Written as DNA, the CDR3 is TGCGCCAGCAGTGGGGCCAGCGCCGGGGAGACCCAGTACTTC.

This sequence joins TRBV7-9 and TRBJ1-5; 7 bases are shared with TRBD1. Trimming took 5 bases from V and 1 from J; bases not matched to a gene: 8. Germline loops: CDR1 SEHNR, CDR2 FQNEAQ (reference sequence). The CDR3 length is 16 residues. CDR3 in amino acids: CASSDGPGQSNQPQHF. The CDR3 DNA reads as TGTGCCAGCAGCGATGGACCGGGACAGAGCAATCAGCCCCAGCATTTT.

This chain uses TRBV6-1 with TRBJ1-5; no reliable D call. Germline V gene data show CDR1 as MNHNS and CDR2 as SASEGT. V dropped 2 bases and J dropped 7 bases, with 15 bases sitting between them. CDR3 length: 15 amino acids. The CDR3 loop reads CASSESGYRRQPQHF. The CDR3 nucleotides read TGTGCCAGCAGTGAATCTGGGTACCGGCGGCAGCCCCAGCATTTT.

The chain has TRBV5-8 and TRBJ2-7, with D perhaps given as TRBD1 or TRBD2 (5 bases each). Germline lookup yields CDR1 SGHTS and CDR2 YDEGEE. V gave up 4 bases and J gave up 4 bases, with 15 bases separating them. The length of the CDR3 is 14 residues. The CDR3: CASSRGRVRYEQYF. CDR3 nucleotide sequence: TGTGCCAGCAGCCGGGGCAGGGTTCGGTACGAGCAGTACTTC.

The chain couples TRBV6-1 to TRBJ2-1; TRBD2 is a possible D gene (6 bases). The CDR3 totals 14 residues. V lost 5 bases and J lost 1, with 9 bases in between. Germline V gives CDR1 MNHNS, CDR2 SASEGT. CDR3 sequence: CASSQSGSYNEQFF. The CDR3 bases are TGTGCCAGCAGTCAGAGCGGGTCCTACAATGAGCAGTTCTTC.

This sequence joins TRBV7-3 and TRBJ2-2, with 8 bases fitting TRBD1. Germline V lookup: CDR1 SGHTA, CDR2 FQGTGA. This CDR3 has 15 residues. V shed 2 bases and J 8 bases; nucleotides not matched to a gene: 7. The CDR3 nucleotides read TGTGCCAGCAGCTTACTAGCCCAGGGGGCGGGGGAGCTGTTTTTT. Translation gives CASSLLAQGAGELFF.

CDR3 bases: TGTGCCAGCAGCCTGGGACAGGGGACGGACGAGCAGTACTTC. Residues: CASSLGQGTDEQYF. The chain combines TRBV7-9 with TRBJ2-7; TRBD1 aligns across 10 bases. CDR1 and CDR2 (germline): SEHNR, FQNEAQ (reference sequence). V shed 5 bases and J 5 bases; nucleotides not matched to a gene: 6. The CDR3 is 14 residues long.

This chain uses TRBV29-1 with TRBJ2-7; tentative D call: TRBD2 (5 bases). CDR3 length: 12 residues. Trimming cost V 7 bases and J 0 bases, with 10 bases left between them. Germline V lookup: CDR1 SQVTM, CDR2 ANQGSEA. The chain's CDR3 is CSGSRGSYEQYF. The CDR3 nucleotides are TGCAGCGGGAGCCGGGGCTCCTACGAGCAGTACTTC.

This CDR3 is CASSPHPEQEQYF. The CDR3 region has the DNA TGCGCCAGCAGCCCCCACCCTGAGCAGGAGCAGTACTTC. V and J are TRBV5-1 and TRBJ2-7; no clear D gene. The germline gives CDR1 SGHRS, CDR2 YFSETQ. CDR3 length: 13 residues. With 4 bases removed from V and 7 bases from J, the gap between germline ends came to 15 bases.

The CDR3 DNA follows: TGTGCCAGCGGGACTCAGGGACAGAACACTGAAGCTTTCTTT. Amino acid sequence: CASGTQGQNTEAFF. The rearrangement uses TRBV28 and TRBJ1-1, with D possibly being TRBD1 (6 bases). Germline V gene sequence: CDR1 MDHEN, CDR2 SYDVKM. The CDR3 consists of 14 residues. Trimming left V 8 bases short and J 1 base short, with 14 bases between.

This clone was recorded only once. CDR3 protein: CASSQLAGGGSYNEQFF. CDR3 bases: TGTGCCAGCAGCCAACTAGCGGGAGGTGGATCGTACAATGAGCAGTTCTTC. The chain links TRBV5-4 to TRBJ2-1; the match to TRBD2 covers 12 bases. Unmatched junction bases numbered 9, after V lost 4 bases and J lost 4 bases. This CDR3 comprises 17 residues. Germline V gene sequence: CDR1 SGHNT, CDR2 YYREEE (reference sequence). The full variable domain, rest sourced from reference TRBV5-4 and TRBJ2-1, is ETGVTQSPTHLIKTRGQQVTLRCSSQSGHNTVSWYQQALGQGPQFIFQYYREEENGRGNFPPRFSGLQFPNYSSELNVNALELDDSALYLCASSQLAGGGSYNEQFFGPGTRLTVL.

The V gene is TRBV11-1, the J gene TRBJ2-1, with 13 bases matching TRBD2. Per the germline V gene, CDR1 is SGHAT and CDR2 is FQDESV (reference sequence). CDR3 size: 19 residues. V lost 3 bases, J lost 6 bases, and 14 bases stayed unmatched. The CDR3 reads CASSLRLTSGRANSNEQFF. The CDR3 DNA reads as TGTGCCAGCAGCTTGCGCCTTACTAGCGGGAGGGCCAACAGCAATGAGCAGTTCTTC.